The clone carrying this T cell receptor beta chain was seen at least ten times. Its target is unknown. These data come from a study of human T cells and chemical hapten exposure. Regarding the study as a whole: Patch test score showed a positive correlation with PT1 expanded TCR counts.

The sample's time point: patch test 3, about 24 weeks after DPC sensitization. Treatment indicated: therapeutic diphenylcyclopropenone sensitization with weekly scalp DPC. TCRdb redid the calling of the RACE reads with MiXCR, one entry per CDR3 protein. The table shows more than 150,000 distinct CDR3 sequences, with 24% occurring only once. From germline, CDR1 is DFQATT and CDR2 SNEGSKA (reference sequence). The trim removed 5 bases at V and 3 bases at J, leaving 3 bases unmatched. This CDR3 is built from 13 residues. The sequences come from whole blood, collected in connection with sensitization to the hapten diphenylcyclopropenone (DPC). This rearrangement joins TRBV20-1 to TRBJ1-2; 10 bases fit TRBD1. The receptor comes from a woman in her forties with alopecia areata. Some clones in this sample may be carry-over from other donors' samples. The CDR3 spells CSADRGRHYGYTF. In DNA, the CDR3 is TGCAGTGCTGACAGGGGGCGTCACTATGGCTACACCTTC.